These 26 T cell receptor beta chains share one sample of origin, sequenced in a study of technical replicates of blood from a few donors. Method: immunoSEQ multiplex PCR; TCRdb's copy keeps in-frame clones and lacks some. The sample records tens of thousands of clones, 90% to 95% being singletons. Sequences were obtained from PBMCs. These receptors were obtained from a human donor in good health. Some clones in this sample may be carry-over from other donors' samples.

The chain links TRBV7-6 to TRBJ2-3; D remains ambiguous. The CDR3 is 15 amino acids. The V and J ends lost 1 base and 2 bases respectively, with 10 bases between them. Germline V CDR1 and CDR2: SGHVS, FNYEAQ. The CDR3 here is CASSLGAQLTDTQYF. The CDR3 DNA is TGTGCCAGCAGCTTAGGCGCGCAACTCACAGATACGCAGTATTTT.

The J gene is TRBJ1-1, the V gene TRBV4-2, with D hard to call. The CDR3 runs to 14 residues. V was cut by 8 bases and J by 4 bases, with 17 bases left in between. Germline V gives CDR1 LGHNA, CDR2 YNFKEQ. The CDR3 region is CASASAGSSTEAFF. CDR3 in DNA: TGTGCCAGCGCTTCCGCCGGGAGCTCCACTGAAGCTTTCTTT.

The CDR3 is CASSMLPGMSYEQYF. The DNA of the CDR3 is TGTGCCAGTAGTATGCTCCCAGGGATGTCCTACGAGCAGTACTTC. This sequence joins TRBV19 and TRBJ2-7; weak D call: TRBD1 (5 bases). V dropped 3 bases and J dropped 1 base, with 13 bases sitting between them. Germline CDR1 LNHDA, CDR2 SQIVND (reference sequence). The CDR3 consists of 15 residues.

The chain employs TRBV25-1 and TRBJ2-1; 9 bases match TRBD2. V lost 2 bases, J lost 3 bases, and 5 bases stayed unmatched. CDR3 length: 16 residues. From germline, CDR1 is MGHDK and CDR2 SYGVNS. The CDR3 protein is CASSEGGRAFYNEQFF. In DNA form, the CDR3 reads TGTGCCAGCAGTGAAGGCGGGAGGGCCTTCTACAATGAGCAGTTCTTC.

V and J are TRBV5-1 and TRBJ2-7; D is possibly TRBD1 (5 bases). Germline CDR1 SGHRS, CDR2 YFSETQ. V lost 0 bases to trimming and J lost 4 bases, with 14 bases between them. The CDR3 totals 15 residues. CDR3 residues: CASSLAWGSGYEQYF. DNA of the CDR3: TGCGCCAGCAGCTTGGCGTGGGGCTCCGGTTACGAGCAGTACTTC.

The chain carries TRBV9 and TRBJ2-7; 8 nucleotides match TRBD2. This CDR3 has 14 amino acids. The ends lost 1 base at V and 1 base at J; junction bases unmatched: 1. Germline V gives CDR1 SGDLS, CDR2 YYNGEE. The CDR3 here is CASSVTSGSYEQYF. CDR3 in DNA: TGTGCCAGCAGCGTAACTAGCGGATCCTACGAGCAGTACTTC.

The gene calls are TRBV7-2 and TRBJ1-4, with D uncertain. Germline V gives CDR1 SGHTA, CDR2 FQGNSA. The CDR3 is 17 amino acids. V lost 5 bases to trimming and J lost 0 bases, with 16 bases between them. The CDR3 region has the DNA TGTGCCAGCAGCCAATGGGAGGACGGCGCAACTAATGAAAAACTGTTTTTT. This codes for CASSQWEDGATNEKLFF.

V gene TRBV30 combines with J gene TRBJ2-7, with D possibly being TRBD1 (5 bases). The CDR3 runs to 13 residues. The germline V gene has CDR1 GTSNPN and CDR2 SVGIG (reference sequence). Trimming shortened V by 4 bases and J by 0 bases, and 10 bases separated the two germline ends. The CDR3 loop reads CAWNRQLSYEQYF. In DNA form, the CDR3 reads TGTGCCTGGAACAGGCAGCTCTCCTACGAGCAGTACTTC.

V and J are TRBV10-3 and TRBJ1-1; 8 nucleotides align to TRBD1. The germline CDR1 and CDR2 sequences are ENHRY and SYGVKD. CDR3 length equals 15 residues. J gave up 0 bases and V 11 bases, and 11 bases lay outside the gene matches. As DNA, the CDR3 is TGTGCCTCCCGGTCAGGGGGCCTTATGAACACTGAAGCTTTCTTT. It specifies CASRSGGLMNTEAFF.

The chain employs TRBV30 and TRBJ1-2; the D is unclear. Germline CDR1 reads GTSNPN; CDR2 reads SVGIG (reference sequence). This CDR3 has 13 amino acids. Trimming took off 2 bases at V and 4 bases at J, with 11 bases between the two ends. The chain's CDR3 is CAWSSGFFYGYTF. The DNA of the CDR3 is TGTGCCTGGAGTAGCGGATTCTTCTATGGCTACACCTTC.

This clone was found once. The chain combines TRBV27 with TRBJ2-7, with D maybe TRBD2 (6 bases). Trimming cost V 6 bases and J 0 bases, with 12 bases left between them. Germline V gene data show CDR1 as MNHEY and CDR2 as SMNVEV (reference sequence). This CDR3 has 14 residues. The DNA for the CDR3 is TGTGCCAGCAGGCCGGGACTCCTCTCCTACGAGCAGTACTTC. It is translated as CASRPGLLSYEQYF.

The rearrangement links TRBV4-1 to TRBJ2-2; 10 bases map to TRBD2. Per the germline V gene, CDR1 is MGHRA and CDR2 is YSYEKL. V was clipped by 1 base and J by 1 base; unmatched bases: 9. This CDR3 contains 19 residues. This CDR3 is CASSQGLSGGTLNTGELFF. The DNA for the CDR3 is TGCGCCAGCAGCCAAGGTCTTAGCGGGGGGACCTTGAACACCGGGGAGCTGTTTTTT.

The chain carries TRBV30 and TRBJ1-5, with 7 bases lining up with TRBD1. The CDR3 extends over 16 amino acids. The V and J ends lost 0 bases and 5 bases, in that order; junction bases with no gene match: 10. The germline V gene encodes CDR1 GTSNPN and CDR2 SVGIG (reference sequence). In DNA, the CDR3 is TGTGCCTGGAGTGTTAGGACAGGAGGCAGTCATCAGCCCCAGCATTTT. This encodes CAWSVRTGGSHQPQHF.

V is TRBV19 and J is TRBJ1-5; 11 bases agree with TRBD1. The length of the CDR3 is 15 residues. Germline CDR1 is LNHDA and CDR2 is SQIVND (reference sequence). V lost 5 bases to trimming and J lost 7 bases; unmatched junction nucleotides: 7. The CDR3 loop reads CASSGRGTGGQPQHF. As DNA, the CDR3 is TGTGCCAGTAGTGGGAGGGGGACAGGGGGACAGCCCCAGCATTTT.

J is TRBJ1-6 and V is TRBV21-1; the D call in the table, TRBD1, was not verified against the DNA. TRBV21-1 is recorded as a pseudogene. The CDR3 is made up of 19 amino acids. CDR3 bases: TGTGCCAGCAGCAAAGGTGGGACACCAGTTACCTCCTATAATTCACCCCTCCACTTT. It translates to CASSKGGTPVTSYNSPLHF.

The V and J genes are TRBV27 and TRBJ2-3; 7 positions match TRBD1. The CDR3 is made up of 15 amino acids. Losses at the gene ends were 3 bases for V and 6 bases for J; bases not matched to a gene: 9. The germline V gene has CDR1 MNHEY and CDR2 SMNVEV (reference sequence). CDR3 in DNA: TGTGCCAGCAGTTTGGAGGCAGGGGGAACGGATACGCAGTATTTT. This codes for CASSLEAGGTDTQYF.

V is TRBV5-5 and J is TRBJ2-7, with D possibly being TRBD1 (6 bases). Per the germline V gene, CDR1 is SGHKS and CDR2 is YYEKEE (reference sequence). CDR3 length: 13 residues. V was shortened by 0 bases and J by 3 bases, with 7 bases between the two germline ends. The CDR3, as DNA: TGTGCCAGCAGCTTGGTACAGGGCTACGAGCAGTACTTC. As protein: CASSLVQGYEQYF.

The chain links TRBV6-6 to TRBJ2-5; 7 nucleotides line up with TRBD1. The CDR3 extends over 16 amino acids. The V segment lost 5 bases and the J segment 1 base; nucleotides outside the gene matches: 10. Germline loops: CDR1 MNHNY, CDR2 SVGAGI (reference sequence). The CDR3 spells CASSPYPGTAQETQYF. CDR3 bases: TGTGCCAGCAGTCCCTACCCCGGGACAGCCCAAGAGACCCAGTACTTC.

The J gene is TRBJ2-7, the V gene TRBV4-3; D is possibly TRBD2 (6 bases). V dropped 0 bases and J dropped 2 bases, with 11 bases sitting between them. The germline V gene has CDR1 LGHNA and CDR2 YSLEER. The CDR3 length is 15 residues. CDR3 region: CASSQDGDLTYEQYF. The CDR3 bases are TGCGCCAGCAGCCAAGATGGGGACTTAACCTACGAGCAGTACTTC.

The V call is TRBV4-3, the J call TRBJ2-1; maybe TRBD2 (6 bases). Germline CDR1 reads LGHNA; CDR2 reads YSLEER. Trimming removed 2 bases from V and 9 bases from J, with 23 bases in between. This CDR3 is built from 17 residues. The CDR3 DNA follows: TGCGCCAGCAGCCAAAACAACTTCCCGGAGGGATCGAGTGAGCAGTTCTTC. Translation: CASSQNNFPEGSSEQFF.

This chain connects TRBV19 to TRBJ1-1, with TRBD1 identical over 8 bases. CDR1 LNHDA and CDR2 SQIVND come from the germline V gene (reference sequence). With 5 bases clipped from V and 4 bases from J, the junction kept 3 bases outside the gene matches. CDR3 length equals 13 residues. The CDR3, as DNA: TGTGCCAGTAGTTTCGACAGGGGCACTGAAGCTTTCTTT. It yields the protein CASSFDRGTEAFF. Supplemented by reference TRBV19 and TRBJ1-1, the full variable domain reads DGGITQSPKYLFRKEGQNVTLSCEQNLNHDAMYWYRQDPGQGLRLIYYSQIVNDFQKGDIAEGYSVSREKKESFPLTVTSAQKNPTAFYLCASSFDRGTEAFFGQGTRLTVV.

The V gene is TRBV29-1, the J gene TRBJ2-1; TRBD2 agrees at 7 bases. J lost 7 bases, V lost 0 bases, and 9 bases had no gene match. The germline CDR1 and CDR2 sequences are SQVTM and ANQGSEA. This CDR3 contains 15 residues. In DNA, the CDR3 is TGCAGCGTTGAAGATCTGTGGGAGGGTGGGAATGAGCAGTTCTTC. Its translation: CSVEDLWEGGNEQFF.

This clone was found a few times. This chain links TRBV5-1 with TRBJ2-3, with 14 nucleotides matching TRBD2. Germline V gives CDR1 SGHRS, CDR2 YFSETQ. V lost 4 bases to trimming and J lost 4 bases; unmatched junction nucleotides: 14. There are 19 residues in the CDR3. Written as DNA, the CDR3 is TGCGCCAGCAGCCCAATGACTAGCGGGGGGGCCACTTTGGCAGATACGCAGTATTTT. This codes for CASSPMTSGGATLADTQYF.

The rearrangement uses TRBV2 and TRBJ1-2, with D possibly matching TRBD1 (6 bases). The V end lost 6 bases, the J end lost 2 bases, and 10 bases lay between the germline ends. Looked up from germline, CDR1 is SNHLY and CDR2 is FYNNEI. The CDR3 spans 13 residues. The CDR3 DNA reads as TGTGCCAGCAGGCCGGACAGCAACTATGGCTACACCTTC. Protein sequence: CASRPDSNYGYTF.

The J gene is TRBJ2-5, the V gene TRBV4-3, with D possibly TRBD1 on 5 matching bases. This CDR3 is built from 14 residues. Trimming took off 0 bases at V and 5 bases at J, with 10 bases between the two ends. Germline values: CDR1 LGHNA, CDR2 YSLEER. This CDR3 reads CASSQERGHETQYF. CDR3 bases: TGCGCCAGCAGCCAAGAGCGAGGACACGAGACCCAGTACTTC.

Here the CDR3 DNA reads TGTGCCACCAGTGGGGACTTCTCCTACGAGCAGTACTTC. Residues: CATSGDFSYEQYF. This chain joins TRBV15 and TRBJ2-7; D perhaps matches TRBD2 (6 bases). Germline V gives CDR1 LNHNV, CDR2 YYDKDF (reference sequence). Trimming took off 6 bases at V and 0 bases at J, with 9 bases between the two ends. CDR3 size: 13 residues.